This entry is about one TCR beta chain. Its antigen is unidentified. A single record per CDR3 protein comes from TCRdb applying MiXCR to the 5' RACE reads. The table records just under 600,000 distinct CDR3 sequences, 13% of them present only once. This record comes from a study of T cells after yellow fever vaccination. Study-wide findings and caveats: Clones from primary vaccination mostly reappeared after the booster (96% CD4, over 85% CD8). High-abundance clonotypes from the bulk population could contaminate FACS-sorted repertoires. A small share of clonotypes appeared in both CD4 and CD8 compartments.

Germline V CDR1 and CDR2: LNHNV, YYDKDF (reference sequence). V shed 0 bases and J shed 2 bases, with 9 bases lying between them. The length of the CDR3 is 15 residues. The receptor's source is a man aged 30-40 years who received the YFV17D yellow fever vaccine. The chain is built from TRBV15 and TRBJ2-3; the D call may be TRBD1 or TRBD2 (5 bases each). Sequencing used PBMCs, obtained on the day of the yellow fever booster vaccination. DNA for the CDR3: TGTGCCACCAGCAGAGATTTGGGGGACACAGATACGCAGTATTTT. This translates into CATSRDLGDTDTQYF.